Shown below are 8 T cell receptor beta chains from a single sample sequenced in a study of blood T cell repertoires in COVID-19. Using immunoSEQ multiplex PCR, the repertoire was profiled, and TCRdb retains in-frame clones only, with some absent. The data hold some 110,000 clones, with 80% to 85% observed a single time. Material: peripheral blood. The receptors were sampled from a man aged 65 to 85 with acute or convalescent COVID-19.

The V and J genes are TRBV5-6 and TRBJ1-1; D perhaps matches TRBD1 (5 bases). The CDR3 runs to 13 residues. Germline values: CDR1 SGHDT, CDR2 YYEEEE. V gave up 4 bases and J gave up 0 bases, with 7 bases separating them. The CDR3 region has the DNA TGTGCCAGCAGCCGGACATTGAACACTGAAGCTTTCTTT. This gives the protein CASSRTLNTEAFF.

This chain uses TRBV7-9 with TRBJ1-2; 12 nucleotides agree with TRBD1. CDR3 length: 19 amino acids. The J segment lost 3 bases and the V segment lost 1 base, leaving 12 bases of the junction unmatched. CDR1 and CDR2 from the germline V gene are SEHNR and FQNEAQ (reference sequence). The CDR3 region has the DNA TGTGCCAGCAGCTTAGATGTGGGGACAGGGGGCCGTCGCGACTATGGCTACACCTTC. Translation: CASSLDVGTGGRRDYGYTF. Combining the CDR3 with reference TRBV7-9 and TRBJ1-2 gives the whole variable domain DTGVSQNPRHKITKRGQNVTFRCDPISEHNRLYWYRQTLGQGPEFLTYFQNEAQLEKSRLLSDRFSAERPKGSFSTLEIQRTEQGDSAMYLCASSLDVGTGGRRDYGYTFGSGTRLTVV.

This chain links TRBV29-1 with TRBJ2-7, with D possibly TRBD2 on 6 matching bases. CDR1 SQVTM and CDR2 ANQGSEA come from the germline V gene. V was shortened by 6 bases and J by 7 bases, with 16 bases between the two germline ends. This CDR3 region has 12 residues. CDR3 coding DNA: TGCAGCGTGGGGGGAATTCTTGGGGAGCAGTACTTC. Translated, it gives CSVGGILGEQYF.

In DNA form, the CDR3 reads TGTGCCAGCATGATCACTAGCGGGAGTAATGAGCAGTTCTTC. This codes for CASMITSGSNEQFF. The chain recombines TRBV3-1 (or the pseudogene TRBV3-2) with TRBJ2-1; TRBD2 agrees at 11 bases. Germline-derived CDR1 and CDR2 are LGHDT and YNNKEL (reference sequence). The CDR3 extends over 14 amino acids. With 7 bases clipped from V and 7 bases from J, the junction kept 6 bases outside the gene matches.

The chain links TRBV23-1 to TRBJ1-5, with 11 nucleotides matching TRBD1. TRBV23-1 is sorted into the ORF group, with uncertain function. The CDR3 is 16 amino acids. V gave up 6 bases and J gave up 5 bases; unmatched junction bases: 9. CDR3 region: CASSPLRTGGDQPQHF. The CDR3 DNA reads as TGCGCCAGCAGCCCTCTCCGGACAGGGGGCGATCAGCCCCAGCATTTT.

The chain combines TRBV28 with TRBJ1-1, with D possibly being TRBD1 (6 bases). The CDR3 is made up of 11 amino acids. From germline, CDR1 is MDHEN and CDR2 SYDVKM. Trimming stripped 8 bases from V and 4 bases from J, with 8 bases between. As DNA, the CDR3 is TGTGCCAGCTGGACAGCCACTGAAGCTTTCTTT. Its protein product is CASWTATEAFF.

This chain uses TRBV5-1 with TRBJ1-1, with D perhaps TRBD1 (5 bases). This CDR3 spans 13 amino acids. Germline CDR1 reads SGHRS; CDR2 reads YFSETQ. Trimming removed 4 bases at V and 4 bases at J, with 11 bases between. Written as DNA, the CDR3 is TGCGCCAGCAGCATCAGGGTCTCCACTGAAGCTTTCTTT. Protein sequence: CASSIRVSTEAFF.

The V and J genes are TRBV6-6 and TRBJ1-5, with D perhaps matching TRBD1 (5 bases). The V end lost 7 bases, the J end lost 5 bases, and 15 bases lay between the germline ends. Germline CDR1 is MNHNY and CDR2 is SVGAGI (reference sequence). CDR3 length: 14 residues. The CDR3 protein is CASTPTDTYQPQHF. The CDR3 DNA sequence: TGTGCCAGCACCCCTACGGACACTTATCAGCCCCAGCATTTT.